This T cell receptor (beta chain) was recorded in a study of T cell changes during pregnancy in multiple sclerosis. The table came from immunoSEQ multiplex PCR; TCRdb's copy has only in-frame clones and leaves some out. The table has 70,000 to 80,000 clones, 90% to 95% seen once. Germline V gene sequence: CDR1 SGDLS, CDR2 YYNGEE. The CDR3 has 16 residues. Trimming removed 0 bases from V and 4 bases from J; junction bases left unmatched: 8. The TCR comes from a female donor with multiple sclerosis, enrolled in a pregnancy study. This material consisted of peripheral blood, taken in the third trimester of pregnancy. This chain connects TRBV9 to TRBJ2-3; TRBD2 matches 7 bases. This chain's CDR3 is CASSVATGREADTQYF. CDR3 coding DNA: TGTGCCAGCAGCGTAGCGACGGGGAGGGAGGCAGATACGCAGTATTTT.